This T cell receptor beta chain originates from a study of post-analysis software for immune sequencing data. Study background: Relapsing-remitting, secondary progressive and progressive-relapsing courses of multiple sclerosis were included.

The CDR3 covers 13 residues. Germline-derived CDR1 and CDR2 are SEHNR and FQNEAQ (reference sequence). V was pared by 8 bases and J by 6 bases, with 5 bases of the junction left unmatched. Researchers reported that TCR beta cDNA libraries carried unique molecular identifiers. From the PCR reads, TCRdb called clonotypes with MiXCR, one entry per CDR3 protein. The repertoire holds 820,000 or so distinct CDR3 sequences, about 53% seen once, with roughly 4.4% in the top ten. This clonotype has just one count. The antigen is unknown. General study findings and limits: Comparison of patients with controls showed five or six TRBV segments more frequent in patients, TRBV5-6, TRBV5-1 and TRBV20-1 among them. F-measure co-clustering was strong for batch-matched samples.

The sequence came from a girl aged 10 to 17 with multiple sclerosis. Material: blood. The rearrangement links TRBV7-9 to TRBJ2-1; 9 bases fit TRBD1. The CDR3 loop is CASQTGGINEQFF. The CDR3 coding sequence is TGTGCCAGCCAGACAGGGGGGATCAATGAGCAGTTCTTC.